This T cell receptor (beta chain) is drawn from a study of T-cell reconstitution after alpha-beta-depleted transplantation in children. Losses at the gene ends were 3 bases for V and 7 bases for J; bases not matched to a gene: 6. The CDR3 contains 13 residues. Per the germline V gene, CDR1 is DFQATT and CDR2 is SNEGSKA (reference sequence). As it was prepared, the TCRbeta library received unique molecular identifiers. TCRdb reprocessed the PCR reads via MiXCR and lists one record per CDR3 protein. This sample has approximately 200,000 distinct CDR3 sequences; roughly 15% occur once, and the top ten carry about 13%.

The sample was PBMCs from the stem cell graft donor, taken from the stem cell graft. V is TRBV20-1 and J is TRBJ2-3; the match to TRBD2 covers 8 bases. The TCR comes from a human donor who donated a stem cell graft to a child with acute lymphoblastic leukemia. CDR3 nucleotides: TGCAGTGCTAGTTGGAGCGGGAGAAATACGCAGTATTTT. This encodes CSASWSGRNTQYF.